This TCR beta chain was recovered during a study of cytomegalovirus exposure and HLA in healthy donors. General study points: An analysis that was carried out later associated 15,000 to 20,000 TCR beta sequences with HLA alleles at 0.05 false discovery rate. The investigators catalogued 160 or so TCR beta chains as cytomegalovirus-associated. Analyses of presence/absence relied on an assumption of roughly uniform sequencing depth across donors.

Primers: 60 Vbeta forward and 13 Jbeta reverse. Using immunoSEQ multiplex PCR, the repertoire was profiled, and TCRdb retains in-frame clones only, with some absent. The sample consists of about 150,000 clones, 50% to 75% of them appearing once. Of note for this clone: What it recognizes is unknown. Mismatch with germline at one junction end may stem from a read error.

The receptor was isolated from a woman aged 60-70 years in good health and CMV-seropositive. The sample taken for sequencing was PBMCs.

As DNA, the CDR3 is TGTGCTAGCAGCCCTGACAGGGGCTACACCGGGGAGCTGTTTTTT. Translation gives CASSPDRGYTGELFF. This sequence joins TRBV7-7 and TRBJ2-2; TRBD1 matches 8 bases. CDR1 and CDR2 from the germline V gene are SSHAT and FNYEAQ (reference sequence). CDR3 length: 15 residues.